The entry below describes one TCR beta chain. This clonotype turned up a few times. Its antigen target is currently unknown. Base qualities are not at hand, and no much larger clone is one base apart. The sequencing machine was an Illumina HiSeq 2500. Quantitative 5'-RACE with molecular barcodes was the method used to prepare the TCR beta libraries. For the original study's pipeline: A new computational method based on a probabilistic model of VDJ rearrangement was used to identify disease-linked TCR variants. TCRdb reanalyzed the raw reads on its own, using fastp at Q25 for trimming and MiXCR for clone calling, and kept in-frame beta chains. Every CDR3 protein is listed once, alongside the most common genes and DNA of its rows. TCRdb, not the original authors, processed these V and J calls. The table for this sample lists approximately 540,000 distinct CDR3 sequences; roughly 13% of them were counted only once. Around 7% of the sample rests with the top ten.

The CDR3 starts with the cysteine, ends with the phenylalanine, and has 16 residues. Left in the record is the CDR3 DNA by itself, 48 bases read in frame from the first base. The V end loses 3 bases and the J end loses 0 bases, and a stretch of 14 bases separates them. CDR1 and CDR2 are drawn from the germline V gene (reference sequence): LGHDT, YNNKEL. These data originate in a study of CD8 T cells in ankylosing spondylitis (dated by TCRdb to about 2017). At the level of the whole study: To find TCR variants linked to disease, the study profiled T cell receptor beta repertoires in ankylosing spondylitis patients and healthy donors. The full study cohort was made up of 25 ankylosing spondylitis patients and over 90 healthy donors. Samples of peripheral blood were taken, and for ankylosing spondylitis patients, synovial fluid was collected as well.

Overall results and qualifications from the work: The disease-linked clones had a CD8+ phenotype and were found at relatively low frequencies in peripheral blood. Some motif variants were previously reported in synovial fluid and blood of reactive arthritis patients, suggesting common disease-initiation mechanisms. Significant enrichment of the disease-linked clones was reported in matched synovial fluid samples from ankylosing spondylitis patients. Blood from ankylosing spondylitis patients appeared to be characterized by a TCR beta motif composed of under ten highly homologous amino acid variants.

Material for sequencing was blood, either unsorted or a sorted T cell fraction (not recorded which). The rearranged segments are TRBV3-1 and TRBJ1-1; TRBD1 is a weak D gene call, 5 bases matching. The sequence was obtained from a male donor with ankylosing spondylitis. The DNA sequence is given as TGTGCCAGCAGCCACCGACAGAATCCTATGAACACTGAAGCTTTCTTT. This translates into CASSHRQNPMNTEAFF.